The 32 T cell receptor beta chains reported below all come from one sample, sequenced in a study of vaccination and CD4 T cells after COVID-19. This sample's treatment: roughly nine-day PBMC culture with coronavirus spike peptide pools or control peptides (ViraFEST assay). With the Oncomine TCR Beta short-read assay, DNA from cultured CD4+ T cells was sequenced. TCRdb fed the PCR reads into MiXCR, producing one record per CDR3 protein. The data hold about 12,000 distinct CDR3 sequences, with roughly a fifth observed a single time. Antigen specificity for these receptors is unknown. Sequenced here: CD4+ T cells from blood, cultured in vitro, sampled before SARS-CoV-2 vaccination. The receptors come from a human donor who received a COVID-19 vaccine.

This clonotype has only a few counts. This sequence joins TRBV30 and TRBJ2-5, with 7 bases matching TRBD1. The trim removed 3 bases at V and 5 bases at J, leaving 9 bases unmatched. The CDR3 length is 14 residues. Per the germline V gene, CDR1 is GTSNPN and CDR2 is SVGIG (reference sequence). CDR3 protein: CAWSSDRVLETQYF. The CDR3 coding sequence is TGTGCCTGGAGCTCAGACAGGGTTCTGGAGACCCAGTACTTC. The full variable domain, completed using reference TRBV30 and TRBJ2-5, is SQTIHQWPATLVQPVGSPLSLECTVEGTSNPNLYWYRQAAGRGLQLLFYSVGIGQISSEVPQNLSASRPQDRQFILSSKKLLLSDSGFYLCAWSSDRVLETQYFGPGTRLLVL.

CDR3 nucleotides: TGTGCCAGCAGCCGATGGACAGGGTTGTACAATGAGCAGTTCTTC. It translates to CASSRWTGLYNEQFF. The chain employs TRBV7-9 and TRBJ2-1; 8 bases align to TRBD1. V was pared by 5 bases and J by 4 bases, with 7 bases of the junction left unmatched. CDR3 length: 15 amino acids. From germline, CDR1 is SEHNR and CDR2 FQNEAQ (reference sequence). The whole variable domain, filled in from reference TRBV7-9 and TRBJ2-1, reads DTGVSQNPRHKITKRGQNVTFRCDPISEHNRLYWYRQTLGQGPEFLTYFQNEAQLEKSRLLSDRFSAERPKGSFSTLEIQRTEQGDSAMYLCASSRWTGLYNEQFFGPGTRLTVL.

As regards this clonotype: A read error may explain this, as a much larger clone is one base away. The chain employs TRBV15 and TRBJ2-2, with D uncertain. This CDR3 has 15 amino acids. V lost 1 base, J lost 4 bases, and 10 bases lay in between. Germline CDR1 and CDR2: LNHNV and YYDKDF (reference sequence). The CDR3 DNA reads as TGTGCCACCAGCAGAGGTGGCAGCATCACCGGGGAGCTGTTTTTT. This translates into CATSRGGSITGELFF.

The V call is TRBV5-1, the J call TRBJ1-1, with a possible D match to TRBD1 (6 bases). CDR3 length equals 14 residues. Germline CDR1 is SGHRS and CDR2 is YFSETQ. V was clipped by 4 bases and J by 4 bases, with 14 bases between them. The CDR3 DNA sequence: TGCGCCAGCAGCCTTAGACAGGAACGCACTGAAGCTTTCTTT. It codes for CASSLRQERTEAFF.

This clonotype has only a few counts. The chain has TRBV6-1 and TRBJ2-3; D could derive from TRBD1 or TRBD2 (7 bases each). Germline lookup yields CDR1 MNHNS and CDR2 SASEGT. V was trimmed by 7 bases and J by 8 bases, leaving 34 bases between them. The CDR3 consists of 19 residues. Here the CDR3 DNA reads TGTGCCAGCAACCCGACAGGGACTACTTATAGGATAGGGCCGGGTACGCAGTATTTT. Its protein is CASNPTGTTYRIGPGTQYF.

By share of the sample, this clonotype is medium-sized. The V gene is TRBV19, the J gene TRBJ1-5; 7 bases map to TRBD1. Unmatched junction bases numbered 7, after V lost 1 base and J lost 4 bases. CDR3 length: 16 amino acids. The germline CDR1 and CDR2 sequences are LNHDA and SQIVND (reference sequence). CDR3 amino acids: CASSIGQGIRNQPQHF. CDR3 sequence (DNA): TGTGCCAGTAGTATAGGACAGGGAATACGAAATCAGCCCCAGCATTTT. Drawing the rest from reference TRBV19 and TRBJ1-5, the complete variable domain is DGGITQSPKYLFRKEGQNVTLSCEQNLNHDAMYWYRQDPGQGLRLIYYSQIVNDFQKGDIAEGYSVSREKKESFPLTVTSAQKNPTAFYLCASSIGQGIRNQPQHFGDGTRLSIL.

This clonotype showed up just a few times. The rearrangement links TRBV7-9 to TRBJ2-5, with a possible D match to TRBD2 (6 bases). The length of the CDR3 is 15 residues. Per germline, CDR1 SEHNR and CDR2 FQNEAQ (reference sequence). V gave up 2 bases and J gave up 2 bases, with 12 bases separating them. CDR3 sequence: CASSLRGAGQETQYF. In DNA, the CDR3 is TGTGCCAGCAGCTTACGCGGGGCGGGACAAGAGACCCAGTACTTC.

This clonotype has more than one count but fewer than ten. The rearrangement joins TRBV29-1 to TRBJ2-1; 9 nucleotides agree with TRBD2. Losses at the gene ends were 6 bases for V and 6 bases for J; bases not matched to a gene: 12. Per the germline V gene, CDR1 is SQVTM and CDR2 is ANQGSEA. The CDR3 runs to 15 residues. CDR3 residues: CSVERGGGEANEQFF. In DNA, the CDR3 is TGCAGCGTCGAACGGGGCGGGGGGGAGGCCAATGAGCAGTTCTTC.

The chain employs TRBV15 and TRBJ2-7, with no clear D. Germline CDR1 and CDR2: LNHNV and YYDKDF (reference sequence). The CDR3 contains 14 residues. The V and J ends lost 0 bases and 3 bases respectively, with 9 bases between them. This CDR3 is CATSRDAAIYEQYF. In nucleotides, the CDR3 is TGTGCCACCAGCAGAGATGCGGCAATCTACGAGCAGTACTTC.

This clonotype was counted only a few times. The chain links TRBV9 to TRBJ1-6; D not certain. CDR3 size: 15 residues. The V gene's germline CDR1 is SGDLS and CDR2 YYNGEE. Trimming removed 4 bases at V and 4 bases at J, with 12 bases between. The CDR3 sequence: CASSLDMLYNSPLHF. The DNA for the CDR3 is TGTGCCAGCAGCTTAGACATGCTGTATAATTCACCCCTCCACTTT.

This clonotype was picked up a small number of times. This chain links TRBV12-3 or TRBV12-4 with TRBJ1-5; D not certain. The germline V and J ends were trimmed by 3 bases and 2 bases, with 5 bases remaining between them. The CDR3 extends over 13 amino acids. The CDR3 reads CASSFGGNQPQHF. The CDR3 bases are TGTGCCAGCAGTTTTGGAGGCAATCAGCCCCAGCATTTT.

In this sample, this clonotype turned up a few times. This chain joins TRBV5-1 and TRBJ1-1, with TRBD1 identical over 9 bases. With V trimmed by 4 bases and J by 7 bases, 8 bases remained unmatched. The CDR3 consists of 14 residues. Looked up from germline, CDR1 is SGHRS and CDR2 is YFSETQ. CDR3 sequence: CASSRGTGTGEAFF. In nucleotides, the CDR3 is TGCGCCAGCAGCCGAGGGACAGGGACCGGTGAAGCTTTCTTT.

The table lists this clonotype with a few counts. The chain has TRBV27 and TRBJ1-5, with D possibly being TRBD1 (5 bases). Trimming took 1 base from V and 5 from J, leaving 12 bases between them. In germline, CDR1 is MNHEY, CDR2 SMNVEV (reference sequence). The CDR3 runs 15 residues. CDR3 region: CASSLYTGSYQPQHF. DNA of the CDR3: TGTGCCAGCAGTTTATATACAGGATCTTATCAGCCCCAGCATTTT.

This clonotype was picked up a small number of times. The chain couples TRBV28 to TRBJ1-5; D gene uncertain. CDR3 length equals 12 residues. V shed 9 bases and J shed 3 bases, with 9 bases lying between them. CDR1 is MDHEN and CDR2 is SYDVKM in the germline V gene. The CDR3 DNA is TGTGCCAGTATGAGAGACAATCAGCCCCAGCATTTT. It encodes CASMRDNQPQHF.

This clonotype has just a few counts. This chain connects TRBV19 to TRBJ1-5; possible D gene TRBD1, 5 bases. The CDR3 is 15 residues long. Germline assignment: CDR1 LNHDA and CDR2 SQIVND (reference sequence). The V end lost 5 bases, the J end lost 0 bases, and 11 bases lay between the germline ends. This CDR3 is CASSPQQVSNQPQHF. In nucleotides, the CDR3 is TGTGCCAGTAGTCCGCAACAGGTTAGCAATCAGCCCCAGCATTTT.

The chain recombines TRBV6-1 with TRBJ2-1; D is possibly TRBD2 (7 bases). Germline assignment: CDR1 MNHNS and CDR2 SASEGT. Trimming left V 6 bases short and J 6 bases short, with 27 bases between. The CDR3 covers 18 residues. The CDR3 nucleotides read TGTGCCAGCAGCCCCTCCTCTTACCTGGCGGGGGCTCCCAATGAGCAGTTCTTC. It yields the protein CASSPSSYLAGAPNEQFF.

The chain has TRBV7-2 and TRBJ2-1, with TRBD2 matching over 8 bases. Germline lookup yields CDR1 SGHTA and CDR2 FQGNSA. The trim removed 2 bases at V and 9 bases at J, leaving 6 bases unmatched. This CDR3 spans 14 amino acids. The CDR3 DNA is TGTGCCAGCAGCTTACTCGGGGGGGGGGGTGAGCAGTTCTTC. Translating it yields CASSLLGGGGEQFF.

V is TRBV7-3 and J is TRBJ2-7, with 11 positions matching TRBD1. The V and J ends lost 2 bases and 5 bases, in that order; junction bases with no gene match: 8. Germline V gives CDR1 SGHTA, CDR2 FQGTGA. This CDR3 has 16 amino acids. The CDR3 sequence is CASSLGLGQGANEQYF. The CDR3 region has the DNA TGTGCCAGCAGCTTAGGGCTCGGACAGGGGGCTAACGAGCAGTACTTC.

The CDR3 coding sequence is TGCAGTGCGCGAACGGGACTAGCGGGGAGCACAGATACGCAGTATTTT. Its translation is CSARTGLAGSTDTQYF. This chain uses TRBV20-1 with TRBJ2-3; 13 bases align to TRBD2. V was pared by 6 bases and J by 0 bases, with 6 bases of the junction left unmatched. CDR1 and CDR2 (germline): DFQATT, SNEGSKA (reference sequence). The CDR3 is 16 residues long.

This clonotype was counted only a few times. The chain has TRBV7-9 and TRBJ1-3, with D unresolved. CDR1 is SEHNR and CDR2 is FQNEAQ in the germline V gene (reference sequence). The CDR3 extends over 17 amino acids. The V gene lost 7 bases and the J gene lost 4 bases, with 23 bases spanning the gap. The CDR3 coding sequence is TGTGCCAGCACCTATTACAAGGGCAGAGAGTCGGGAAACACCATATATTTT. It specifies CASTYYKGRESGNTIYF.

The chain is built from TRBV5-4 and TRBJ1-2, with D tentatively TRBD1 (5 bases). Trimming cost V 0 bases and J 6 bases, with 24 bases left between them. The CDR3 has 18 residues. Germline values: CDR1 SGHNT, CDR2 YYREEE (reference sequence). Here the CDR3 reads CASSLEPTGLAVVHGYTF. The CDR3 nucleotides read TGTGCCAGCAGCTTGGAGCCAACAGGTCTCGCAGTCGTACATGGCTACACCTTC.

This chain links TRBV19 with TRBJ1-1; 11 nucleotides line up with TRBD1. V lost 6 bases, J lost 3 bases, and 9 bases stayed unmatched. Germline assignment: CDR1 LNHDA and CDR2 SQIVND (reference sequence). This CDR3 comprises 16 residues. Here the CDR3 DNA reads TGTGCCAGTAGGACCCTGAGGACAGGGGGCCACACTGAAGCTTTCTTT. As protein: CASRTLRTGGHTEAFF.

The chain has TRBV29-1 and TRBJ1-2; 7 bases map to TRBD1. V trimming: 4 bases; J trimming: 5 bases; junction bases outside the gene matches: 7. Germline CDR1 and CDR2: SQVTM and ANQGSEA. The CDR3 runs 13 residues. CDR3 nucleotide sequence: TGCAGCGTTGCCGGGACAGAATCGTATGGCTACACCTTC. It encodes CSVAGTESYGYTF.

The sample holds a few counts of this clonotype. V is TRBV21-1 and J is TRBJ2-6; the table calls TRBD1, which could not be checked here. TRBV21-1 has pseudogene status. This CDR3 comprises 19 residues. The CDR3 nucleotides are TGTGCCAGCAGCAAATTCTTCCGGGGGGCTCGTCTTGGGGCCAACGTCCTGACTTTC. It specifies CASSKFFRGARLGANVLTF.

This clonotype showed up just a few times. V gene TRBV7-3 combines with J gene TRBJ2-5, with D hard to call. Trimming left V 4 bases short and J 5 bases short, with 17 bases between. The CDR3 has 15 amino acids. CDR1 and CDR2 (germline): SGHTA, FQGTGA. DNA of the CDR3: TGTGCCAGCAGCTCCCGCAAGGGCCCCGGGGAGACCCAGTACTTC. It translates to CASSSRKGPGETQYF.

Regarding this clonotype: This may stem from a read error, because a much larger clone lies one nucleotide away. The CDR3 does not end in the conserved phenylalanine or tryptophan, so this is likely a read error. V usage is TRBV6-5 and J usage is TRBJ1-1, with D tentatively TRBD1 (5 bases). The CDR3 contains 14 residues. V was pared by 0 bases and J by 6 bases, with 11 bases between. Germline V lookup: CDR1 MNHEY, CDR2 SVGAGI. The CDR3 region has the DNA TGTGCCAGCAGTTACTCGCCCTGGGGCGCTGAAGCTTTCTCT. This translates into CASSYSPWGAEAFS.

The chain uses TRBV20-1 and TRBJ2-3; tentative D call: TRBD2 (5 bases). CDR3 length: 15 amino acids. Germline CDR1 and CDR2: DFQATT and SNEGSKA (reference sequence). Trimming pared 5 bases from V and 1 base from J, leaving 16 bases between. The CDR3 protein is CSAHQGGGRTDTQYF. The CDR3 coding sequence is TGCAGTGCTCATCAAGGAGGCGGGCGCACAGATACGCAGTATTTT.

Comment on this clonotype: This may stem from a read error, because a much larger clone lies one nucleotide away. This rearrangement joins TRBV24-1 to TRBJ1-5, with D possibly being TRBD1 (6 bases). The CDR3 length is 13 residues. Trimming removed 8 bases from V and 3 bases from J, with 10 bases in between. Germline CDR1 KGHDR, CDR2 SFDVKD. Here the CDR3 reads CATNDRTNQPQHF. The CDR3 nucleotides read TGTGCCACCAATGACAGGACCAATCAGCCCCAGCATTTT.

Within the sample, this clonotype is medium-sized. CDR3 in DNA: TGTGCCAGCAGGACAGGGGAATATGAGAACACTGAAGCTTTCTTT. It is translated as CASRTGEYENTEAFF. This rearrangement joins TRBV6-1 to TRBJ1-1, with 8 bases identical to TRBD1. This CDR3 spans 15 amino acids. The junction had 7 bases not matched to a gene; V was cut back by 6 bases and J by 1 base. CDR1 MNHNS and CDR2 SASEGT come from the germline V gene.

The rearrangement uses TRBV2 and TRBJ2-3, with 9 bases that match TRBD2. After removal of 4 bases from V and 5 bases from J, the junction contained 7 bases not matched to a gene. Germline CDR1 SNHLY, CDR2 FYNNEI. The CDR3 spans 15 residues. CDR3 sequence: CASSVDSGGVDTQYF. Here the CDR3 DNA reads TGTGCCAGCAGTGTTGATAGCGGGGGTGTAGATACGCAGTATTTT.

This clonotype was detected a few times. This sequence joins TRBV30 and TRBJ1-5, with 9 bases that match TRBD1. Germline values: CDR1 GTSNPN, CDR2 SVGIG (reference sequence). This CDR3 is built from 17 residues. V trimming: 2 bases; J trimming: 0 bases; junction bases outside the gene matches: 8. The CDR3 here is CAWSLGTGPHSNQPQHF. CDR3 coding DNA: TGTGCCTGGAGTCTCGGGACAGGGCCCCATAGCAATCAGCCCCAGCATTTT.

Remarks on this clonotype: A read error may produce the germline difference seen at one junction end. The V gene is TRBV12-3 or TRBV12-4, the J gene TRBJ2-2; 9 nucleotides agree with TRBD1. The CDR3 has 17 amino acids. The CDR3 DNA follows: TGTGCCAGCAGTTTAGGGGGGACAAGGACAGGGGAGGAGGAGCTGTCTTTT. Translation: CASSLGGTRTGEEELSF.